This is a list of T cell receptor beta chains from one sample in a study of T cell responses to AZD1222 COVID-19 vaccine. The repertoire was sequenced with immunoSEQ multiplex PCR; TCRdb's copy has only in-frame clones and lacks some. This table holds some 130,000 clones, approximately 85% found once. Sequencing used peripheral blood, obtained on day 0 of AZD1222 vaccination. The origin of the receptors is an adult in good health. Each CDR3 is given with its conserved first and last residue. The D gene is left open where the match is weak. Clone sizes are given selectively: once, few, many, or a class where the clone is expanded.

length | J | size | V | D | CDR3 | DNA
15 | TRBJ2-4 | NA | TRBV6-5 | NA | CASRPYRDVKNIQYF | TGTGCCAGCAGACCTTACAGGGATGTCAAAAACATTCAGTACTTC
12 | TRBJ2-3 | few | TRBV28 | NA | CASSKSIDTQYF | TGTGCCAGCAGTAAATCAATTGATACGCAGTATTTT
13 | TRBJ1-1 | few | TRBV11-3 | NA | CASSFTANTEAFF | TGTGCCAGCAGCTTTACAGCGAACACTGAAGCTTTCTTT
13 | TRBJ1-1 | NA | TRBV7-9 | NA | CASSFAPNTEAFF | TGTGCCAGCAGCTTTGCACCGAACACTGAAGCTTTCTTT
13 | TRBJ1-6 | NA | TRBV27 | NA | CASNWSPNSPLHF | TGTGCCAGCAATTGGAGTCCTAATTCACCCCTCCACTTT
15 | TRBJ2-7 | NA | TRBV4-2 | TRBD2 | CASSPRLAGGAEQYF | TGTGCCAGCAGCCCACGACTAGCGGGAGGTGCCGAGCAGTACTTC
17 | TRBJ2-3 | NA | TRBV18 | NA | CASSPGFASISTDTQYF | TGTGCCAGCTCACCAGGGTTCGCTAGCATTAGCACAGATACGCAGTATTTT
16 | TRBJ2-3 | NA | TRBV5-1 | TRBD2 | CASTPVAGRGTDTQYF | TGCGCCAGCACCCCGGTAGCGGGCAGGGGCACAGATACGCAGTATTTT
14 | TRBJ2-7 | NA | TRBV24-1 | NA | CATSDYLTPYEQYF | TGTGCCACCAGTGACTACTTGACCCCCTACGAGCAGTACTTC
21 | TRBJ2-2 | once | TRBV28 | TRBD2 | CATPSGRGTSGRRGATGELFF | TGTGCCACCCCCAGCGGACGCGGGACTAGCGGGAGGAGGGGGGCCACCGGGGAGCTGTTTTTT
16 | TRBJ1-4 | few | TRBV24-1 | NA | CATSDPVPGGNEKLFF | TGTGCCACCAGTGACCCTGTCCCAGGAGGTAATGAAAAACTGTTTTTT
15 | TRBJ2-7 | NA | TRBV6-6 | NA | CASSPLLTVSYEQYF | TGTGCCAGCAGCCCCTTATTGACAGTTTCCTACGAGCAGTACTTC
16 | TRBJ1-3 | once | TRBV5-1 | TRBD1 | CASSLTTGGSGNTIYF | TGCGCCAGCAGCCTTACCACAGGGGGCTCCGGGAACACCATATATTTT
12 | TRBJ2-3 | once | TRBV19 | NA | CASSIGGDTQYF | TGTGCCAGTAGTATCGGAGGAGATACGCAGTATTTT
13 | TRBJ1-2 | few | TRBV30 | NA | CAWSTGWDKGYTF | TGTGCCTGGAGCACAGGGTGGGATAAAGGCTACACCTTC
22 | TRBJ1-5 | NA | TRBV28 | TRBD1 | CASSLSDPGTGGWQRPNQPQHF | TGTGCCAGCAGTTTATCCGACCCCGGGACAGGGGGATGGCAGAGGCCAAATCAGCCCCAGCATTTT
11 | TRBJ1-1 | NA | TRBV30 | TRBD1 | CAFPGQGRAFF | TGTGCCTTCCCCGGACAGGGGCGAGCTTTCTTT
15 | TRBJ1-1 | NA | TRBV10-3 | NA | CAIHQYPGLNTEAFF | TGTGCCATCCATCAGTATCCGGGGCTGAACACTGAAGCTTTCTTT
14 | TRBJ1-1 | NA | TRBV19 | NA | CASRGDFPNTEAFF | TGTGCCAGTAGGGGGGACTTCCCGAACACTGAAGCTTTCTTT
14 | TRBJ2-7 | NA | TRBV10-3 | TRBD2 | CAISPGTSEDEQYF | TGTGCCATCAGCCCCGGGACTAGCGAGGACGAGCAGTACTTC
13 | TRBJ2-7 | NA | TRBV6-5 | NA | CASSYGVASEQYF | TGTGCCAGCAGTTACGGGGTTGCGTCCGAGCAGTACTTC
16 | TRBJ2-3 | NA | TRBV2 | TRBD1 | CASSRTGDLYTDTQYF | TGTGCCAGCAGCCGGACAGGGGACTTATACACAGATACGCAGTATTTT
12 | TRBJ2-3 | NA | TRBV18 | NA | CASSPTRDTQYF | TGTGCCAGCTCACCAACGCGGGATACGCAGTATTTT
15 | TRBJ1-2 | few | TRBV4-2 | TRBD1 | CASSQEGTASTRYTF | TGTGCCAGCAGCCAAGAAGGGACAGCTTCCACCCGCTACACCTTC
16 | TRBJ1-3 | NA | TRBV12-2 | NA | CASRPPVQFSGNTIYF | TGTGCAAGTCGCCCCCCCGTACAGTTTTCTGGAAACACCATATATTTT
16 | TRBJ2-7 | NA | TRBV28 | TRBD2 | CASRPLAGGSSYEQYF | TGTGCCAGCAGACCACTAGCGGGGGGGAGCTCCTACGAGCAGTACTTC
15 | TRBJ2-7 | NA | TRBV9 | NA | CASSSGPTSSYEQYF | TGTGCCAGCAGCAGTGGACCGACGAGCTCCTACGAGCAGTACTTC
17 | TRBJ2-7 | NA | TRBV9 | NA | CASSVGPGGTSSYEQYF | TGTGCCAGCAGCGTAGGTCCTGGGGGGACGAGCTCCTACGAGCAGTACTTC
16 | TRBJ1-3 | few | TRBV2 | NA | CASSEYGGNVGNTIYF | TGTGCCAGCAGTGAATATGGGGGGAACGTTGGAAACACCATATATTTT
15 | TRBJ1-5 | NA | TRBV3-1/TRBV3-2 | NA | CASSQASGSNQPQHF | TGTGCCAGCAGCCAAGCGAGTGGGTCGAATCAGCCCCAGCATTTT
13 | TRBJ2-7 | NA | TRBV7-6 | TRBD1 | CASSAGQGAWQYF | TGTGCCAGCAGCGCCGGACAGGGGGCTTGGCAGTACTTC
13 | TRBJ1-5 | NA | TRBV12-3/TRBV12-4 | NA | CASTLVLNQPQHF | TGTGCCAGCACCCTAGTCCTCAATCAGCCCCAGCATTTT
17 | TRBJ2-3 | NA | TRBV5-4 | TRBD2 | CASSTGTSGGNTDTQYF | TGTGCCAGCAGCACCGGGACTAGCGGGGGCAACACAGATACGCAGTATTTT
16 | TRBJ1-2 | NA | TRBV4-1 | TRBD1 | CASSQESGGRDYGYTF | TGCGCCAGCAGCCAAGAGTCAGGGGGCAGAGACTATGGCTACACCTTC